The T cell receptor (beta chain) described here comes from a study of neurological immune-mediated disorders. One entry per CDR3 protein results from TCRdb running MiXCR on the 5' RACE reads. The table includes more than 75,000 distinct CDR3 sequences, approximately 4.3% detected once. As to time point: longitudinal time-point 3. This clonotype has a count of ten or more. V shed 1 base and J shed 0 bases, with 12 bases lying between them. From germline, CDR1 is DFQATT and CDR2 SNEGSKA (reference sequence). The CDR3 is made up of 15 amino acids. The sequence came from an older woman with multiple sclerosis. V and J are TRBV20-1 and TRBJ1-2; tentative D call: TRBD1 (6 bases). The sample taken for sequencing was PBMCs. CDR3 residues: CSARVTGSSNYGYTF. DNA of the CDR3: TGCAGTGCTAGAGTCACAGGGTCATCTAACTATGGCTACACCTTC.